Following are 9 T cell receptor beta chains from one sample sequenced in a study of cytomegalovirus exposure and HLA in healthy donors (dated by TCRdb to 2015 to 2018). Library method: the immunoSEQ multiplex PCR assay. The multiplex PCR relied on a mix of 60 forward primers for TCR Vbeta segments and 13 reverse primers for TCR Jbeta segments. Here the immuneACCESS table is served through TCRdb, limited to in-frame sequences with V and J called. Missing clones are a known gap in these copies; in checked studies unresolved V genes cover under half, and the rest lacks a known reason. Recorded for this sample are roughly 100,000 clones; just over 75% of them occurred a single time. The biggest ten clones account for roughly 8.2% of the sample. The sample comprised PBMCs. The receptors derive from a man in his forties in good health and CMV-seropositive.

The chain is built from TRBV19 and TRBJ1-1, with D uncertain. Deletions cut 1 base from V and 7 bases from J, with 4 bases between. Germline values: CDR1 LNHDA, CDR2 SQIVND (reference sequence). This CDR3 contains 11 residues. For the CDR3, the DNA is TGTGCCAGTAGTATAGCAGGTGAAGCTTTCTTT. Encoded protein: CASSIAGEAFF.

The chain is built from TRBV5-1 and TRBJ2-7; 10 bases map to TRBD1. Per germline, CDR1 SGHRS and CDR2 YFSETQ. Unmatched junction bases numbered 6, after V lost 4 bases and J lost 2 bases. The CDR3 is 15 amino acids. CDR3 bases: TGCGCCAGCAGCCTATCCGGGACAGGGGCCTACGAGCAGTACTTC. It specifies CASSLSGTGAYEQYF.

In its sample, this clone was seen a few times. The genes are TRBV6-1 and TRBJ2-2; TRBD1 matches 10 bases. CDR1 is MNHNS, CDR2 SASEGT, per germline. The length of the CDR3 is 15 residues. J lost 7 bases, V lost 6 bases, and 8 bases had no gene match. CDR3 sequence reads: CASRGDRGQVGELFF. The CDR3 DNA follows: TGTGCCAGCAGGGGCGACAGGGGGCAAGTCGGGGAGCTGTTTTTT.

CDR3 coding DNA: TGTGCCAGCAGCTTCGAGGGTTCGGCTGAAGCTTTCTTT. The encoded protein is CASSFEGSAEAFF. The J gene is TRBJ1-1, the V gene TRBV7-3; no definite D call. The CDR3 contains 13 residues. Trimming stripped 3 bases from V and 6 bases from J, with 11 bases between. Germline CDR1 is SGHTA and CDR2 is FQGTGA.

The rearrangement links TRBV30 to TRBJ1-1; D gene unclear. The CDR3 totals 12 residues. Germline V gene sequence: CDR1 GTSNPN, CDR2 SVGIG (reference sequence). V lost 2 bases to trimming and J lost 11 bases, with 15 bases between them. The CDR3 nucleotides read TGTGCCTGGAGTACGGGAGCTGGCAGCGCTTTCTTT. This gives the protein CAWSTGAGSAFF.

The V call is TRBV2, the J call TRBJ2-7; 9 nucleotides agree with TRBD2. CDR3 length equals 12 residues. V lost 7 bases and J lost 7; bases outside the gene matches: 5. Germline assignment: CDR1 SNHLY and CDR2 FYNNEI. DNA of the CDR3: TGTGCCAGCATTCTTCTAGCGGGGGAGCAGTACTTC. Translating gives CASILLAGEQYF.

The chain joins TRBV18 to TRBJ1-5; tentatively, D is TRBD1 (5 bases). V lost 0 bases, J lost 7 bases, and 13 bases lay in between. The CDR3 sequence is 15 residues long. The germline V gene has CDR1 KGHSH and CDR2 LQKENI. The CDR3 sequence: CASSPPGGVGQPQHF. CDR3 DNA: TGTGCCAGCTCACCACCGGGGGGAGTCGGACAGCCCCAGCATTTT.

The rearrangement uses TRBV29-1 and TRBJ1-6; 10 bases are shared with TRBD1. The J segment lost 10 bases and the V segment lost 7 bases, leaving 16 bases of the junction unmatched. Germline lookup yields CDR1 SQVTM and CDR2 ANQGSEA. CDR3 length: 16 amino acids. The CDR3, as DNA: TGCAGCGCCCCGCCCCCGGGACAGGGGTGCGGCTCACCCCTCCACTTT. Amino acids: CSAPPPGQGCGSPLHF.

J is TRBJ2-5 and V is TRBV5-1; 9 nucleotides line up with TRBD2. The J call may not be correct, given that the DNA end is closer to TRBJ2-7. The germline V gene has CDR1 SGHRS and CDR2 YFSETQ. The CDR3 totals 17 residues. CDR3 sequence reads: CASSLVLAGMSSYEQYF. CDR3 coding DNA: TGCGCCAGCAGCTTGGTACTAGCGGGTATGAGCTCCTACGAGCAGTACTTC.